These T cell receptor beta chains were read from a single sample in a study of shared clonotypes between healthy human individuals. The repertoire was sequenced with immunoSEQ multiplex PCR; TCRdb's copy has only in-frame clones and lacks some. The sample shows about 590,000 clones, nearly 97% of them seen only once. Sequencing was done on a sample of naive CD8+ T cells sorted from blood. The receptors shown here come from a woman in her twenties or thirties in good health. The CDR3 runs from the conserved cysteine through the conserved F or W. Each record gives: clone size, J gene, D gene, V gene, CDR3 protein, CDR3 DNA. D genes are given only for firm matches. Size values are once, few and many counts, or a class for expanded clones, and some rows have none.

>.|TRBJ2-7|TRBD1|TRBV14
CASSQGTRTGQENYEQYF
TGTGCCAGCAGCCAAGGGACCCGAACGGGACAGGAGAACTACGAGCAGTACTTC
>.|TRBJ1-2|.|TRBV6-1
CASSEETDPGWGYTF
TGTGCCAGCAGTGAAGAGACAGACCCGGGATGGGGCTACACCTTC
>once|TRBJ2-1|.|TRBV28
CASSFSIEQFF
TGTGCCAGCAGTTTCTCCATTGAGCAGTTCTTC
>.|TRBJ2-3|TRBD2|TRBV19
CASETSGSTDTQYF
TGTGCCAGCGAGACTAGCGGGAGCACAGATACGCAGTATTTT
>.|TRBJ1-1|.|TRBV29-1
CSVEANTEAFF
TGCAGCGTCGAGGCGAACACTGAAGCTTTCTTT
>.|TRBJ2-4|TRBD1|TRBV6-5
CASSYGVGQGENIQYF
TGTGCCAGCAGTTACGGGGTGGGACAGGGAGAAAACATTCAGTACTTC
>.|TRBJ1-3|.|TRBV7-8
CASSLESMGAFGNTIYF
TGTGCCAGCAGCTTAGAGTCTATGGGGGCATTTGGAAACACCATATATTTT
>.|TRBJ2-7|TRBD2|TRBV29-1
CSVEGTSGTGEQYF
TGCAGCGTTGAAGGGACTAGCGGAACGGGCGAGCAGTACTTC
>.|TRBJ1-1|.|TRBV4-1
CASSPQERREAFF
TGCGCCAGCAGCCCCCAGGAACGGCGTGAAGCTTTCTTT
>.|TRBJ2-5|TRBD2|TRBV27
CASSLGTSGKETQYF
TGTGCCAGCAGTTTAGGGACTAGCGGCAAAGAGACCCAGTACTTC
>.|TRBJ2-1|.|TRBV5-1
CASSLASVESWEQFF
TGCGCCAGCAGCTTGGCCAGTGTGGAAAGCTGGGAGCAGTTCTTC
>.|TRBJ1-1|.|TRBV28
CASSLYEVGTEAFF
TGTGCCAGCAGTTTATATGAGGTAGGGACTGAAGCTTTCTTT
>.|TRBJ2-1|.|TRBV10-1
CASSEFPGTREDEQFF
TGCGCCAGCAGTGAGTTCCCCGGGACCAGAGAGGATGAGCAGTTCTTC
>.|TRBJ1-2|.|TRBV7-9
CASSPGGHGYTF
TGTGCCAGCAGCCCCGGGGGTCATGGCTACACCTTC
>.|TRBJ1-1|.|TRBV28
CASSPPENTEAFF
TGTGCCAGCAGCCCTCCCGAGAACACTGAAGCTTTCTTT
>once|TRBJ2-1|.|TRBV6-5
CASSYNGVSYNEQFF
TGTGCCAGCAGTTACAACGGGGTCTCCTACAATGAGCAGTTCTTC
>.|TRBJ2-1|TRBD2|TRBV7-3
CASSPGTNNEQFF
TGTGCCAGCAGCCCCGGGACTAACAATGAGCAGTTCTTC
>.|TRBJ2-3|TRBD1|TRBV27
CASSPPRGQGPDTQYF
TGTGCCAGCAGCCCACCGCGGGGACAGGGGCCAGATACGCAGTATTTT
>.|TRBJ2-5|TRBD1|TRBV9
CASSVDLGQGYTQTQYF
TGTGCCAGCAGCGTAGATTTGGGACAGGGATATACTCAGACCCAGTACTTC
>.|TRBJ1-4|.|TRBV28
CATREVTNEKLFF
TGTGCCACTCGAGAGGTAACTAATGAAAAACTGTTTTTT
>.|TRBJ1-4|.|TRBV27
CASRGGYNEKLFF
TGTGCCAGCAGAGGGGGGTATAATGAAAAACTGTTTTTT
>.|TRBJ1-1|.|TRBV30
CAWSWGNTEAFF
TGTGCCTGGAGTTGGGGGAACACTGAAGCTTTCTTT
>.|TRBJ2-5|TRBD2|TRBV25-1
CASRTGSGRGKTQYF
TGTGCCAGCAGGACCGGTAGCGGGAGGGGTAAGACCCAGTACTTC
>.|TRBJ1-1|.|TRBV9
CASSVTSGAGNTEAFF
TGTGCCAGCAGCGTAACTTCAGGGGCAGGGAACACTGAAGCTTTCTTT
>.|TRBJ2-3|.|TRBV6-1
CASREQGEEGDTQYF
TGTGCCAGCAGAGAACAGGGAGAGGAAGGAGATACGCAGTATTTT
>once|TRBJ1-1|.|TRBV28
CASSGGTAPTAFF
TGTGCCAGCAGTGGGGGCACCGCCCCAACGGCTTTCTTT
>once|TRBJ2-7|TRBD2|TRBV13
CASGTSGSVYEQYF
TGTGCCAGCGGAACTAGCGGGAGTGTCTACGAGCAGTACTTC
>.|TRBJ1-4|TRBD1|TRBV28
CASSQQGVNEKLFF
TGTGCCAGCAGTCAACAGGGGGTTAATGAAAAACTGTTTTTT